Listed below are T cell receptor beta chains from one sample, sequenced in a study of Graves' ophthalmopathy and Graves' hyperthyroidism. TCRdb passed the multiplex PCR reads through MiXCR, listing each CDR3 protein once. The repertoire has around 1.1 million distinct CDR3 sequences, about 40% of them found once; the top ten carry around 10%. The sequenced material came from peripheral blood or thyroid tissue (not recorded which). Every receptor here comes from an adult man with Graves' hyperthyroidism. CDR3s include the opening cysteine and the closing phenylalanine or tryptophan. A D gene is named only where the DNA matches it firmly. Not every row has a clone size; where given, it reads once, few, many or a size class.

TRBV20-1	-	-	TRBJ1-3	CSARDLGKSGNTIYF	TGCAGTGCTAGAGATCTAGGGAAATCTGGAAACACCATATATTTT
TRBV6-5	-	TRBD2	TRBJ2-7	CASSYWWGGGPPYEQYF	TGTGCCAGCAGTTACTGGTGGGGCGGGGGGCCCCCCTACGAGCAGTACTTC
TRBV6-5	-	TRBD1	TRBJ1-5	CASSSVRQGYQPQHF	TGTGCCAGCAGTTCCGTGAGACAGGGGTATCAGCCCCAGCATTTT
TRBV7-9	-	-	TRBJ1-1	CASSLDGADAFF	TGTGCCAGCAGCTTAGACGGGGCCGACGCTTTCTTT
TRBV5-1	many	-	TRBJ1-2	CASRDNQGYTF	TGCGCCAGCAGGGACAATCAAGGCTACACCTTC
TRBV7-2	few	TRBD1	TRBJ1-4	CASSIWTGEKLFF	TGTGCCAGCAGCATTTGGACAGGGGAAAAACTGTTTTTT
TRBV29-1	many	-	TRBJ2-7	CSVEDMTGLSYEQYF	TGCAGCGTTGAAGATATGACCGGCCTATCCTACGAGCAGTACTTC
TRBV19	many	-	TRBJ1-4	CASIGRTTNEKLFF	TGTGCCAGTATAGGTCGAACAACTAATGAAAAACTGTTTTTT
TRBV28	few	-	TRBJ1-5	CASSLFLGQSNPQHF	TGTGCCAGCAGTTTGTTCCTCGGGCAGTCCAATCCCCAGCATTTT
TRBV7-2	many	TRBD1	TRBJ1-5	CASSSDRGGLSNQPQHF	TGTGCCAGCAGCTCTGACAGGGGAGGCCTTAGCAATCAGCCCCAGCATTTT
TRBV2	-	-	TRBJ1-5	CASNGQGPEHF	TGTGCCAGCAATGGTCAGGGGCCCGAGCATTTT
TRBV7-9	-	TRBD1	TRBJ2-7	CASRGTFGTGTYEQYF	TGTGCCAGCAGAGGTACTTTTGGGACAGGCACCTACGAGCAGTACTTC
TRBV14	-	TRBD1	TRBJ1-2	CASSQVNHRGVGGYTF	TGTGCCAGCAGCCAAGTAAACCACAGGGGCGTTGGGGGCTACACCTTC
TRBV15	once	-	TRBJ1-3	CATSRETGTGNTIYF	TGTGCCACCAGCAGAGAAACCGGGACAGGAAACACCATATATTTT
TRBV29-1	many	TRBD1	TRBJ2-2	CSVRDRDMSGELFF	TGCAGCGTTCGGGACAGGGATATGAGCGGGGAGCTGTTTTTT
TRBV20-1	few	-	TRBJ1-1	CSVMVYREAFF	TGCAGTGTTATGGTTTACCGCGAAGCTTTCTTT
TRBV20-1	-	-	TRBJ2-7	CSARTHPGQYF	TGCAGTGCTAGAACTCACCCCGGGCAGTACTTC
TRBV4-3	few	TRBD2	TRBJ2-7	CASSPPCSGGANEQYF	TGCGCCAGCAGCCCGCCGTGCAGCGGGGGGGCCAACGAGCAGTACTTC
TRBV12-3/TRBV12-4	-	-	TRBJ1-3	CASTIPSGNTIYF	TGTGCCAGCACAATACCCTCTGGAAACACCATATATTTT
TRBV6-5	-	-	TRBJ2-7	CASSYFDGYEQYF	TGTGCCAGCAGTTATTTCGACGGCTACGAGCAGTACTTC
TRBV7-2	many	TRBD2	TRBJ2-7	CASSLGLAGHEQYF	TGTGCCAGCAGCCTCGGACTAGCGGGCCACGAGCAGTACTTC
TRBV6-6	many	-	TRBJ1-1	CASSYGFSGPLTEAFF	TGTGCCAGCAGTTACGGCTTTTCTGGACCGCTCACTGAAGCTTTCTTT
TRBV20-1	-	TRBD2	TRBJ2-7	CSAGSFGTSGTYEQYF	TGCAGTGCTGGGAGTTTTGGGACTAGCGGGACTTACGAGCAGTACTTC
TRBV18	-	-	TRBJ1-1	CASSPRTVHTEAFF	TGTGCCAGCTCACCAAGGACAGTGCACACTGAAGCTTTCTTT
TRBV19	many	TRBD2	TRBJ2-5	CASSIPAGGAETQYF	TGTGCCAGTAGTATCCCTGCGGGGGGGGCGGAGACCCAGTACTTC
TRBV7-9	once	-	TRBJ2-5	CASSPQLGGQETQYF	TGTGCCAGCAGCCCCCAGTTGGGAGGTCAAGAGACCCAGTACTTC
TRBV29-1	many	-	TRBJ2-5	CSVDKETQYF	TGCAGCGTCGATAAAGAGACCCAGTACTTC
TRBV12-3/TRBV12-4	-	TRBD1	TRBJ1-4	CASSATGVGVF	TGTGCCAGCAGCGCGACAGGGGTTGGGGTTTTT
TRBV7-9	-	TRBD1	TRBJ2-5	CASSAGTGEAPWETQYF	TGTGCCAGCAGCGCCGGGACAGGGGAAGCCCCTTGGGAGACCCAGTACTTC
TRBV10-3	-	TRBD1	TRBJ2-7	CASSPWDRELREQYF	TGTGCCAGCAGTCCATGGGACAGGGAGTTAAGAGAGCAGTACTTC
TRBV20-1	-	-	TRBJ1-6	CSASLANSPLHF	TGCAGTGCTAGTTTGGCAAATTCACCCCTCCACTTT
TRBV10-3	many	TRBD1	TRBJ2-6	CAISAPPGQGTSGANVLTF	TGTGCCATCTCCGCCCCCCCAGGACAGGGGACCTCTGGGGCCAACGTCCTGACTTTC
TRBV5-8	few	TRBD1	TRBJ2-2	CASSLAGTGGGTGELFF	TGTGCCAGCAGCTTGGCCGGGACAGGGGGTGGTACCGGGGAGCTGTTTTTT
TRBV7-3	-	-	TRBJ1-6	CASSSTEKSPLHF	TGTGCCAGCAGCTCCACGGAGAAGTCACCCCTCCACTTT
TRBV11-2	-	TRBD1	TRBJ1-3	CASSLKPAGTGLGNTIYF	TGTGCCAGCAGCTTAAAGCCGGCGGGGACAGGGCTGGGAAACACCATATATTTT
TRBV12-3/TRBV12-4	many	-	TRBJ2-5	CASSSRRVLQETQYF	TGTGCCAGCAGTTCCCGCAGGGTTCTACAAGAGACCCAGTACTTC
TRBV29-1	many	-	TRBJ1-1	CSVDSGNTEAFF	TGCAGCGTTGACAGTGGGAACACTGAAGCTTTCTTT
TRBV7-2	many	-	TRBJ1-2	CASSPPSGYGYTF	TGTGCCAGCAGCCCACCGTCAGGGTATGGCTACACCTTC
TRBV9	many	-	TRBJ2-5	CASSVDGGLWETQYF	TGTGCCAGCAGCGTAGATGGGGGGCTCTGGGAGACCCAGTACTTC